These 23 T cell receptor beta chains were sequenced from one sample in a study of blood T cell repertoires in COVID-19. Measured with immunoSEQ multiplex PCR; TCRdb has only the in-frame clones, and not every one. The repertoire holds over 100,000 clones, with around 88% as singletons. The sequencing input was peripheral blood. Receptors originate from a middle-aged man with acute or convalescent COVID-19.

The chain is built from TRBV9 and TRBJ1-1, with D maybe TRBD1 (6 bases). CDR1 and CDR2 (germline): SGDLS, YYNGEE. Between the trimmed V and J ends, which lost 4 bases and 7 bases, there was a span of 17 bases. CDR3 length: 14 residues. CDR3 sequence (DNA): TGTGCCAGCAGCTCTACAGGGTTGATCGGTGAAGCTTTCTTT. It encodes CASSSTGLIGEAFF.

The chain employs TRBV9 and TRBJ1-2; no reliable D call. The CDR3 is 14 residues long. Germline CDR1 and CDR2: SGDLS and YYNGEE. The V end lost 4 bases, the J end lost 1 base, and 11 bases lay between the germline ends. CDR3 nucleotides: TGTGCCAGCAGCTCACGCGAGTTTAACTATGGCTACACCTTC. Protein product: CASSSREFNYGYTF.

The chain joins TRBV7-2 to TRBJ1-1; a weak D match, TRBD1 (6 bases). Trimming left V 5 bases short and J 4 bases short, with 17 bases between. The CDR3 loop spans 15 amino acids. CDR1 SGHTA and CDR2 FQGNSA come from the germline V gene. The CDR3, as DNA: TGTGCCAGCAGCATTACAGGGAACTCAGGCACTGAAGCTTTCTTT. It translates to CASSITGNSGTEAFF.

The chain couples TRBV27 to TRBJ1-1; 9 nucleotides match TRBD1. The CDR3 covers 14 residues. Germline-derived CDR1 and CDR2 are MNHEY and SMNVEV (reference sequence). With 4 bases clipped from V and 11 bases from J, the junction kept 11 bases outside the gene matches. Here the CDR3 reads CASSSRRDRADAFF. The CDR3 nucleotides are TGTGCCAGCAGTTCACGCCGGGACAGGGCCGACGCTTTCTTT.

The chain joins TRBV12-5 to TRBJ1-1; 11 bases align to TRBD1. The CDR3 runs 13 residues. CDR1 is LGHNT, CDR2 FRNRAP, per germline. The J segment lost 9 bases and the V segment lost 7 bases, leaving 7 bases of the junction unmatched. The CDR3: CASARTGGVQAFF. CDR3 coding DNA: TGTGCTAGTGCTCGGACAGGGGGCGTACAAGCTTTCTTT.

This sequence joins TRBV14 and TRBJ1-4; the D gene is possibly TRBD1 (6 bases). The CDR3 has 16 residues. The V end was cut by 1 base, the J end by 2 bases, with 11 bases between. The germline V gene has CDR1 SGHDN and CDR2 FVKESK. CDR3 sequence: CASSQGTGKTNEKLFF. The CDR3 DNA follows: TGTGCCAGCAGCCAAGGTACAGGGAAGACTAATGAAAAACTGTTTTTT.

The V gene is TRBV5-1, the J gene TRBJ2-2; D may be TRBD1 (5 bases). Germline loops: CDR1 SGHRS, CDR2 YFSETQ. Trimming took off 4 bases at V and 2 bases at J, with 15 bases between the two ends. The CDR3 runs to 16 residues. The CDR3 region is CASSKEIRANTGELFF. In nucleotides, the CDR3 is TGCGCCAGCAGCAAGGAAATCAGGGCCAACACCGGGGAGCTGTTTTTT.

The chain carries TRBV28 and TRBJ1-1, with D perhaps matching TRBD1 (5 bases). CDR3 length equals 12 residues. CDR1 and CDR2 (germline): MDHEN, SYDVKM. V was cut by 7 bases and J by 10 bases, with 16 bases left in between. The CDR3 nucleotides are TGTGCCAGCACAACGGCGGGGGTTACAGCTTTCTTT. This translates into CASTTAGVTAFF.

This clone was detected only once. The chain uses TRBV28 and TRBJ1-2; 8 positions agree with TRBD1. With 4 bases clipped from V and 2 bases from J, the junction kept 6 bases outside the gene matches. The CDR3 loop spans 15 amino acids. CDR1 is MDHEN, CDR2 SYDVKM, per germline. DNA for the CDR3: TGTGCCAGCAGTTCTCCAGGACAGGGCAACTATGGCTACACCTTC. Protein product: CASSSPGQGNYGYTF.

The genes are TRBV27 and TRBJ1-3, with TRBD1 as a possible D gene (6 bases). Trimming stripped 6 bases from V and 2 bases from J, with 11 bases between. CDR3 length: 14 residues. Germline lookup yields CDR1 MNHEY and CDR2 SMNVEV (reference sequence). CDR3 protein: CASSPRQAGNTIYF. The CDR3 nucleotides read TGTGCCAGCAGCCCTCGACAGGCTGGAAACACCATATATTTT.

The V and J genes are TRBV5-6 and TRBJ1-1; 8 nucleotides align to TRBD1. This CDR3 comprises 13 residues. Germline lookup yields CDR1 SGHDT and CDR2 YYEEEE. Trimming at V came to 1 base and at J to 6 bases, leaving 2 bases not matched to a gene. The CDR3 is CASSLQGAAEAFF. Here the CDR3 DNA reads TGTGCCAGCAGCTTGCAGGGGGCCGCTGAAGCTTTCTTT.

The rearrangement joins TRBV7-2 to TRBJ2-7; weak D call: TRBD2 (5 bases). The CDR3 contains 15 residues. The V gene lost 1 base and the J gene lost 5 bases, with 15 bases spanning the gap. The germline CDR1 and CDR2 sequences are SGHTA and FQGNSA. CDR3 protein: CASSLGPNPGDEQYF. CDR3 nucleotides: TGTGCCAGCAGCTTAGGCCCCAACCCCGGGGACGAGCAGTACTTC.

The chain combines TRBV5-1 with TRBJ1-2, with 10 nucleotides matching TRBD1. After removal of 5 bases from V and 8 bases from J, the junction contained 9 bases not matched to a gene. Germline V gene data show CDR1 as SGHRS and CDR2 as YFSETQ. The CDR3 sequence is 14 residues long. The CDR3 DNA reads TGCGCCAGCAGGATGGGGGACAGGGGAATCGGCTACACCTTC. It yields the protein CASRMGDRGIGYTF.

This rearrangement joins TRBV6-1 to TRBJ1-2; D gene uncertain. The CDR3 covers 15 residues. Germline values: CDR1 MNHNS, CDR2 SASEGT. Trimming stripped 3 bases from V and 8 bases from J, with 19 bases between. The CDR3 DNA reads as TGTGCCAGCAGTGAGCTTTTTTGGCGGGTAAGCGGCTACACCTTC. Protein sequence: CASSELFWRVSGYTF.

The chain is built from TRBV5-1 and TRBJ1-2; D is ambiguous. Germline lookup yields CDR1 SGHRS and CDR2 YFSETQ. Trimming removed 2 bases at V and 8 bases at J, with 13 bases between. CDR3 length equals 13 residues. The CDR3 bases are TGCGCCAGCAGCTTTTCACCGTTGGAGGGCTACACCTTC. It yields the protein CASSFSPLEGYTF.

V gene TRBV5-5 combines with J gene TRBJ1-5, with 7 bases lining up with TRBD1. This CDR3 comprises 14 residues. V dropped 4 bases and J dropped 5; count of bases not matched to a gene: 6. The germline V gene encodes CDR1 SGHKS and CDR2 YYEKEE (reference sequence). The CDR3 coding sequence is TGTGCCAGCAGCCCCACAGGGGTAGATCAGCCCCAGCATTTT. Translated: CASSPTGVDQPQHF.

The V and J genes are TRBV24-1 and TRBJ1-2; no clear D gene. The V end was cut by 0 bases, the J end by 4 bases, with 8 bases between. CDR1 and CDR2 from the germline V gene are KGHDR and SFDVKD. The length of the CDR3 is 14 residues. The DNA for the CDR3 is TGTGCCACCAGTGATTTGCGTCTGGCCTATGGCTACACCTTC. Protein sequence: CATSDLRLAYGYTF.

The CDR3 coding sequence is TGTGCCAGCAGTATAATGCCGGACGGGAAGGGTGGCTACACCTTC. This sequence encodes CASSIMPDGKGGYTF. The chain combines TRBV2 with TRBJ1-2; D gene unclear. Trimming left V 5 bases short and J 7 bases short, with 20 bases between. The germline CDR1 and CDR2 sequences are SNHLY and FYNNEI. This CDR3 region has 15 residues.

This chain links TRBV10-3 with TRBJ1-6, with a weak D call TRBD1 (5 bases). CDR3 length: 13 amino acids. CDR1 ENHRY and CDR2 SYGVKD come from the germline V gene. The V and J ends lost 8 bases and 10 bases respectively, with 15 bases between them. The CDR3: CAISSQGSSPLHF. CDR3 DNA: TGTGCCATCTCAAGTCAGGGTTCATCACCCCTCCACTTT.

The chain recombines TRBV5-1 with TRBJ1-2, with 7 nucleotides matching TRBD1. Per the germline V gene, CDR1 is SGHRS and CDR2 is YFSETQ. CDR3 length equals 15 residues. Trimming cost V 0 bases and J 4 bases; bases outside gene matches: 6. CDR3 region: CASSLAVGGFYGYTF. CDR3 DNA: TGCGCCAGCAGCTTGGCCGTAGGGGGCTTCTATGGCTACACCTTC. The full variable domain, in which reference TRBV5-1 and TRBJ1-2 provide the parts outside the CDR3, is KAGVTQTPRYLIKTRGQQVTLSCSPISGHRSVSWYQQTPGQGLQFLFEYFSETQRNKGNFPGRFSGRQFSNSRSEMNVSTLELGDSALYLCASSLAVGGFYGYTFGSGTRLTVV.

The rearrangement links TRBV18 to TRBJ2-7; 10 bases line up with TRBD1. Trimming cost V 3 bases and J 7 bases; bases outside gene matches: 3. This CDR3 has 13 residues. Germline V gene sequence: CDR1 KGHSH, CDR2 LQKENI. The CDR3 region has the DNA TGTGCCAGCTCACCTGGGGACAGGGGAGAGCAGTACTTC. This codes for CASSPGDRGEQYF.

The rearrangement uses TRBV27 and TRBJ1-1; 7 positions agree with TRBD1. The CDR3 has 14 residues. Germline V lookup: CDR1 MNHEY, CDR2 SMNVEV (reference sequence). Losses at the gene ends were 6 bases for V and 1 base for J; bases not matched to a gene: 5. The CDR3 DNA follows: TGTGCCAGCAGCTACAGACAGGGGAACACTGAAGCTTTCTTT. This gives the protein CASSYRQGNTEAFF.

J is TRBJ1-2 and V is TRBV11-2; 9 bases line up with TRBD1. The J segment lost 5 bases and the V segment lost 5 bases, leaving 9 bases of the junction unmatched. Germline CDR1 is SGHAT and CDR2 is FQNNGV. The CDR3 is 15 residues long. Here the CDR3 reads CASSTPGTGLYGYTF. CDR3 sequence (DNA): TGTGCCAGCAGCACACCCGGGACAGGGCTATATGGCTACACCTTC.